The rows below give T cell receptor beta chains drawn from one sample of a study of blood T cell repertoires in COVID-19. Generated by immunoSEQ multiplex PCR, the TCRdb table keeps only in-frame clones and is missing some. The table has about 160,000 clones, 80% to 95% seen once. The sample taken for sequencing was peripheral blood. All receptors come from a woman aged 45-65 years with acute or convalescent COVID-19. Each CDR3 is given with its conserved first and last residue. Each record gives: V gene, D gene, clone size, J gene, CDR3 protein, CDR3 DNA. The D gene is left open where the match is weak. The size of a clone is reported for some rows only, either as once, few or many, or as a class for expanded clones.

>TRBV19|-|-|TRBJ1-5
CASSELGGGNQPQHF
TGTGCCAGTAGCGAGTTAGGGGGTGGCAATCAGCCCCAGCATTTT
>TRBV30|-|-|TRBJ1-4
CAWSGDKRLGGKLFF
TGTGCCTGGAGTGGCGATAAACGACTCGGGGGAAAACTGTTTTTT
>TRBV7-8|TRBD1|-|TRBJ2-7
CASSHRDSPYEQYF
TGTGCCAGCAGCCACCGGGACAGCCCCTACGAGCAGTACTTC
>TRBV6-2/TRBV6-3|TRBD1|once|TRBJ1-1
CASSGTAEAFF
TGTGCCAGCAGCGGGACAGCTGAAGCTTTCTTT
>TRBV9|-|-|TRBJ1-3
CASSAGPTGYSGNTIYF
TGTGCCAGCAGCGCCGGGCCTACAGGGTACTCTGGAAACACCATATATTTT
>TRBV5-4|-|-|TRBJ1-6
CASSLDRYNSPLHF
TGTGCCAGCAGCTTGGACAGATATAATTCACCCCTCCACTTT
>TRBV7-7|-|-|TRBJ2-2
CASSPSEARISNTGELFF
TGTGCTAGCAGCCCATCGGAGGCCCGAATATCGAACACCGGGGAGCTGTTTTTT
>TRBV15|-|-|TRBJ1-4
CATSTGITNEKLFF
TGTGCCACCAGCACAGGGATAACTAATGAAAAACTGTTTTTT
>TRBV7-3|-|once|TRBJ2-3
CASSLSGLRGDTQYF
TGTGCCAGCAGCTTAAGCGGACTTCGGGGGGATACGCAGTATTTT
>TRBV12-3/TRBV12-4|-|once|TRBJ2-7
CASSLHESYEQYF
TGTGCCAGCAGTTTACACGAGTCCTACGAGCAGTACTTC
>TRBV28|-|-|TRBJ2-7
CASSPTFVGKGYEQYF
TGTGCCAGCAGTCCCACGTTTGTAGGGAAGGGGTACGAGCAGTACTTC
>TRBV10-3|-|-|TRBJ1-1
CAISESLRENTEAFF
TGTGCCATCAGTGAGTCTTTGAGGGAGAACACTGAAGCTTTCTTT
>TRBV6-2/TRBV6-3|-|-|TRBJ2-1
CASSYRVAFGAISYNEQFF
TGTGCCAGCAGTTACAGGGTAGCGTTCGGAGCTATCTCCTACAATGAGCAGTTCTTC
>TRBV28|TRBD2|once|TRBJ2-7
CASKVFGFAGGNEQYF
TGTGCCAGCAAGGTTTTCGGGTTCGCGGGGGGCAACGAGCAGTACTTC
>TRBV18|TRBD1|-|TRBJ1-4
CASSPRDSNEKLFF
TGTGCCAGCTCACCCAGGGACAGTAATGAAAAACTGTTTTTT
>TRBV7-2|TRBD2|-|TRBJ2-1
CASSSRRDSGGAVNEQFF
TGTGCCAGCAGCTCCAGGAGAGACAGCGGGGGGGCCGTCAATGAGCAGTTCTTC
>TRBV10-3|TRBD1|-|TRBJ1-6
CATRDRTLNSPLHF
TGTGCCACCCGGGACAGAACCCTAAATTCACCCCTCCACTTT
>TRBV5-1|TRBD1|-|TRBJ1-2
CASSSTGVNGYTF
TGCGCCAGCAGCTCCACAGGGGTGAATGGCTACACCTTC
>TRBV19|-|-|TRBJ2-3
CASSIGRGPPNTTQYF
TGTGCCAGTAGTATCGGGAGGGGGCCCCCAAACACGACGCAGTATTTT
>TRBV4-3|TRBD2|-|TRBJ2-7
CASSHGTSGPYEQYF
TGCGCCAGCAGCCATGGGACTAGCGGTCCTTACGAGCAGTACTTC
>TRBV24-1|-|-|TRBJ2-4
CATSDPREANIQYF
TGTGCCACCAGTGACCCCAGGGAGGCAAACATTCAGTACTTC
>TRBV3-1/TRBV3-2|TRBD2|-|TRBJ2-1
CASSQSLAGVSYNEQFF
TGTGCCAGCAGCCAAAGTCTAGCGGGGGTTTCCTACAATGAGCAGTTCTTC
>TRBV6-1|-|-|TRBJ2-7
CASSDPVDRSRYEQYF
TGTGCCAGCAGTGACCCCGTCGACAGGAGCCGCTACGAGCAGTACTTC
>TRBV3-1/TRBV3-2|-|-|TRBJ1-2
CASSQLTDYGYTF
TGTGCCAGCAGCCAACTAACCGACTATGGCTACACCTTC
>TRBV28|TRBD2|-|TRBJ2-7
CASEDYGRGSYEQYF
TGTGCCAGCGAGGATTACGGGCGGGGGTCCTACGAGCAGTACTTC
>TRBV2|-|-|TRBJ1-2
CASSTDSTYGYTF
TGTGCCAGCAGTACGGACAGTACGTATGGCTACACCTTC
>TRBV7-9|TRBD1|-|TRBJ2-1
CASSLLRGNNEQFF
TGTGCCAGCAGCCTTCTCAGGGGGAACAATGAGCAGTTCTTC
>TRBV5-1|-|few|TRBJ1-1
CASSLRQTEAFF
TGCGCCAGCAGCTTGAGACAGACTGAAGCTTTCTTT
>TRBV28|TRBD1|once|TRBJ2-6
CASLGTGPPSGANVLTF
TGTGCCAGCCTAGGGACAGGTCCCCCCTCTGGGGCCAACGTCCTGACTTTC
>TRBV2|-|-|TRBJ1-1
CASQERPPHTEAFF
TGTGCCAGCCAGGAACGGCCGCCCCACACTGAAGCTTTCTTT
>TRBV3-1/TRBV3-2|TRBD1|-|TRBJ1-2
CASSPDREYGYTF
TGTGCCAGCAGCCCGGACAGGGAGTATGGCTACACCTTC
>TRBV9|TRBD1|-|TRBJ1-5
CASSAQGINQPQHF
TGTGCCAGCAGCGCACAGGGGATCAATCAGCCCCAGCATTTT
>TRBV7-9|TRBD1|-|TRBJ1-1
CASSSTTGDTEAFF
TGTGCCAGCAGCAGTACGACAGGGGACACTGAAGCTTTCTTT
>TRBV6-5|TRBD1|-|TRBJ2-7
CASQENTGGEEQYF
TGTGCCAGCCAAGAGAATACAGGGGGCGAGGAGCAGTACTTC
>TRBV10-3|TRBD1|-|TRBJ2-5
CAISPGQYQETQYF
TGTGCCATCAGCCCGGGACAGTACCAAGAGACCCAGTACTTC
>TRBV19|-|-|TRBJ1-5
CASSILGSLNQPQHF
TGTGCCAGTAGTATTTTGGGCAGTCTCAATCAGCCCCAGCATTTT
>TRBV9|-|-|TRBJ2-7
CASSVGQFYEQYF
TGTGCCAGCAGCGTAGGACAGTTCTACGAGCAGTACTTC
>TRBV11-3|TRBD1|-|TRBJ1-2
CASSLELTDRGRYGYTF
TGTGCCAGCAGCTTAGAGCTTACGGACAGGGGCCGCTATGGCTACACCTTC
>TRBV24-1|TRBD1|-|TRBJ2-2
CATSDSAGDSTNTGELFF
TGTGCCACCAGTGATAGCGCCGGGGACAGTACGAACACCGGGGAGCTGTTTTTT